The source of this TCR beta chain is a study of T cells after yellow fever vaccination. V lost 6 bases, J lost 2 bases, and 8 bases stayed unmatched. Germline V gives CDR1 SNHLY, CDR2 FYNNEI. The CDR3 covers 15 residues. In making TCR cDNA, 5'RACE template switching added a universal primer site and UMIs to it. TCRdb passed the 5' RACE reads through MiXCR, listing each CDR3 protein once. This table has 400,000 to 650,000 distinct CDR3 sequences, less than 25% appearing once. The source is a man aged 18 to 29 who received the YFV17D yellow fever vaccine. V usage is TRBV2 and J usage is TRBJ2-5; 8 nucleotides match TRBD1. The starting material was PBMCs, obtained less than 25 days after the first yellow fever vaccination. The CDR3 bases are TGTGCCAGCAGGCGCTTCGGGACAGGTCAAGAGACCCAGTACTTC. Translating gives CASRRFGTGQETQYF.